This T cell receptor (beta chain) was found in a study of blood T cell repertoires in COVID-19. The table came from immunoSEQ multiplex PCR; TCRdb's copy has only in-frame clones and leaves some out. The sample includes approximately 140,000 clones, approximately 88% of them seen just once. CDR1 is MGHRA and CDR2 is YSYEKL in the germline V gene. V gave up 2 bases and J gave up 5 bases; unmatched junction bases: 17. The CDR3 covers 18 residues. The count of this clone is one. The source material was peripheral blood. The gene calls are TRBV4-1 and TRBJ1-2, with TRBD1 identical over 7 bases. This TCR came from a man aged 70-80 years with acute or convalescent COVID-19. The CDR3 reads CASSQHQSPDRVGYGYTF. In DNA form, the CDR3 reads TGCGCCAGCAGCCAACACCAATCACCCGACAGGGTGGGGTATGGCTACACCTTC.